This TCR beta chain derives from a study of blood T cell repertoires in COVID-19. Study background: Sites across the United States, Italy and Spain contributed samples from acute and convalescent COVID-19. T cells, B-cell-depleted T cells, or PBMCs provided the cDNA or gDNA that served as material.

Trimming cost V 0 bases and J 0 bases; bases outside gene matches: 6. This CDR3 is built from 17 residues. Germline assignment: CDR1 LNHNV and CDR2 YYDKDF (reference sequence). How the authors handled the data: Reference gene primer amplification gave nucleated cell count estimates. Clones were sequenced by immunoSEQ multiplex PCR, and TCRdb holds only the in-frame ones, with some missing. Clone size and V and J calls were adopted from that table, with D and trimming inferred from the DNA. The data hold 200,000 to 300,000 clones, with around four fifths observed a single time. The receptor was derived from an older woman with active or convalescent COVID-19. The specimen was peripheral blood. The chain has TRBV15 and TRBJ2-7; TRBD2 matches 9 bases. The chain's CDR3 is CATSRDLGGGGSYEQYF. As DNA, the CDR3 is TGTGCCACCAGCAGAGATCTTGGCGGGGGGGGCTCCTACGAGCAGTACTTC.